This T cell receptor (beta chain) was captured in a study of control samples from healthy donors and cancer patients. In this sample, this clone turned up once. The CDR3 extends over 15 amino acids. Looked up from germline, CDR1 is SGHRS and CDR2 is YFSETQ. Trimming pared 0 bases from V and 8 bases from J, leaving 17 bases between. The table came from immunoSEQ multiplex PCR; TCRdb's copy has only in-frame clones and leaves some out. The table lists over 85,000 clones, around 92% of them singletons. The chain has TRBV5-1 and TRBJ1-2, with D perhaps matching TRBD1 (6 bases). The material sequenced was blood. The clonotype originates from a woman aged 18-29 years in good health. In DNA form, the CDR3 reads TGCGCCAGCAGCTTGGGATCTACAGGGACGGGCGGCTACACCTTC. This translates into CASSLGSTGTGGYTF.